This T cell receptor (beta chain) is drawn from a study of T cells in localized non-small cell lung cancer. Study-level points and caveats: Clonality peaked in uninvolved adjacent lung rather than tumor.

This clone was detected only once. The antigen is unknown. The assay was immunoSEQ multiplex PCR, and TCRdb's table has in-frame clones only and misses some. Of almost 35,000 clones in the sample, 93% were seen once. The CDR3 extends over 15 amino acids. Germline CDR1 reads ENHRY; CDR2 reads SYGVKD. V was shortened by 0 bases and J by 7 bases, with 10 bases between the two germline ends. The material was peripheral blood, obtained before any cancer treatment. The chain has TRBV10-3 and TRBJ1-6; D might be TRBD1 (6 bases). The receptor was derived from a female donor over 55 with stage I lung adenocarcinoma. In nucleotides, the CDR3 is TGTGCCATCAGTGAGTCAGGGGGGGAGAATTCACCCCTCCACTTT. This gives the protein CAISESGGENSPLHF.